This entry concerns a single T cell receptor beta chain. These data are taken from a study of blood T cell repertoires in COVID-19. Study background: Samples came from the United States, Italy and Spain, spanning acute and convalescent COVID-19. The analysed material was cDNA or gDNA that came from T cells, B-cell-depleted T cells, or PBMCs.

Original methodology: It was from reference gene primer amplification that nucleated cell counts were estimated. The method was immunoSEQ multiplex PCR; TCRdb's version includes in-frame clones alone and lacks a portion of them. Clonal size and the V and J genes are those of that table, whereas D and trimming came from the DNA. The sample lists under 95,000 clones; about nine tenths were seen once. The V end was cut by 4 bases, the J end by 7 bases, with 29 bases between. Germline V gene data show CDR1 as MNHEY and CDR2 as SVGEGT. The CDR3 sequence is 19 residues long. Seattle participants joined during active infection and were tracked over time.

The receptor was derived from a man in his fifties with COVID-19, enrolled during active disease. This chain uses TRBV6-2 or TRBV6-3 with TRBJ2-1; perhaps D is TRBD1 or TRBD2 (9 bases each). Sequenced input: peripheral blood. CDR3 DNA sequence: TGTGCCAGCAGTTCATCCGGGACAGGGAATAGCGGGAGAAGGAATGAGCAGTTCTTC. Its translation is CASSSSGTGNSGRRNEQFF.